These 15 T cell receptor beta chains share one sample of origin, sequenced in a study of siplizumab effects on memory and regulatory T cells. Measured with immunoSEQ multiplex PCR; TCRdb has only the in-frame clones, and not every one. The sample includes 100,000 or so clones, about 91% of them seen just once. The sample consisted of Tregs sorted from blood. These receptors came from a human donor in good health.

Note on this clone: Compared with germline, one end of the junction differs, possibly owing to a read error. This chain uses TRBV18 with TRBJ2-3; 11 bases are a match to TRBD2. Germline-derived CDR1 and CDR2 are KGHSH and LQKENI. This CDR3 has 17 residues. The CDR3 reads CASSRLAGYDPTHTQYF. The CDR3 DNA reads as TGTGCCAGCTCACGACTAGCGGGATATGATCCCACACATACGCAGTATTTT.

The chain combines TRBV2 with TRBJ2-1, with D tentatively TRBD2 (6 bases). The V and J ends lost 6 bases and 8 bases respectively, with 17 bases between them. The CDR3 sequence is 14 residues long. Looked up from germline, CDR1 is SNHLY and CDR2 is FYNNEI. The CDR3 loop reads CASRRAGMTDEQFF. The CDR3 nucleotides are TGTGCCAGCAGACGAGCGGGTATGACGGATGAGCAGTTCTTC. Using reference TRBV2 and TRBJ2-1 for the parts outside the CDR3, the full variable domain is EPEVTQTPSHQVTQMGQEVILRCVPISNHLYFYWYRQILGQKVEFLVSFYNNEISEKSEIFDDQFSVERPDGSNFTLKIRSTKLEDSAMYFCASRRAGMTDEQFFGPGTRLTVL.

The gene calls are TRBV7-2 and TRBJ2-1; TRBD1 matches at 10 bases. The V and J ends lost 5 bases and 3 bases, in that order; junction bases with no gene match: 4. The CDR3 contains 15 residues. Germline V CDR1 and CDR2: SGHTA, FQGNSA. For the CDR3, the DNA is TGTGCCAGCAGCCAAGGGACAGGGGACTACAATGAGCAGTTCTTC. Its translation: CASSQGTGDYNEQFF.

The J gene is TRBJ1-2, the V gene TRBV29-1, with no clear D. The V gene's germline CDR1 is SQVTM and CDR2 ANQGSEA. The CDR3 length is 14 residues. Between the trimmed V and J ends, which lost 2 bases and 4 bases, there was a span of 14 bases. DNA for the CDR3: TGCAGCGTTGAACCGCGTGGGGTAGCCTATGGCTACACCTTC. This codes for CSVEPRGVAYGYTF.

This chain links TRBV4-1 with TRBJ2-2, with TRBD1 as a possible D gene (6 bases). Germline CDR1 is MGHRA and CDR2 is YSYEKL. The CDR3 consists of 16 residues. Trimming left V 4 bases short and J 0 bases short, with 12 bases between. In DNA, the CDR3 is TGCGCCAGCAGCCTAGACAGGTTCGCGAACACCGGGGAGCTGTTTTTT. Residues: CASSLDRFANTGELFF.

The count of this clone is one. V and J are TRBV11-3 and TRBJ2-3, with D unresolved. V lost 0 bases, J lost 6 bases, and 7 bases lay in between. Germline V gene lookup returns CDR1 SGHNT and CDR2 YENEEA. The CDR3 contains 13 residues. The CDR3 here is CASSLDSADTQYF. CDR3 bases: TGTGCCAGCAGCTTAGATTCGGCTGATACGCAGTATTTT.

The chain recombines TRBV5-1 with TRBJ2-7; 9 bases align to TRBD2. Germline values: CDR1 SGHRS, CDR2 YFSETQ. With 0 bases clipped from V and 3 bases from J, the junction kept 7 bases outside the gene matches. CDR3 length: 16 residues. The CDR3 DNA is TGCGCCAGCAGCTTGGCGGCTAGCGGGACCCGCTACGAGCAGTACTTC. Translation gives CASSLAASGTRYEQYF.

This clone has a single count. In DNA, the CDR3 is TGTGCCAGTAGTTGGGTGAACACTGAAGCTTTCTTT. Translated: CASSWVNTEAFF. The chain uses TRBV19 and TRBJ1-1, with no clear D. Germline values: CDR1 LNHDA, CDR2 SQIVND (reference sequence). Trimming took off 5 bases at V and 0 bases at J, with 4 bases between the two ends. The CDR3 spans 12 residues.

V and J are TRBV27 and TRBJ2-6; D may match TRBD1 or TRBD2 (5 bases each). The CDR3 is 19 residues long. Germline CDR1 MNHEY, CDR2 SMNVEV (reference sequence). The germline V and J ends were trimmed by 6 bases and 3 bases, with 24 bases remaining between them. The CDR3 coding sequence is TGTGCCAGCAGCGCAATCCACGGGACGTACTTGGGTGGGGCCAACGTCCTGACTTTC. It codes for CASSAIHGTYLGGANVLTF. The whole variable domain, remainder taken from reference TRBV27 and TRBJ2-6, is EAQVTQNPRYLITVTGKKLTVTCSQNMNHEYMSWYRQDPGLGLRQIYYSMNVEVTDKGDVPEGYKVSRKEKRNFPLILESPSPNQTSLYFCASSAIHGTYLGGANVLTFGAGSRLTVL.

J is TRBJ1-2 and V is TRBV30; D remains ambiguous. The germline V and J ends were trimmed by 3 bases and 0 bases, with 14 bases remaining between them. CDR3 length: 15 amino acids. CDR1 GTSNPN and CDR2 SVGIG come from the germline V gene (reference sequence). CDR3: CAWREHTAPNYGYTF. The CDR3 DNA reads as TGTGCCTGGAGGGAGCACACAGCTCCTAACTATGGCTACACCTTC.

This clone was seen a single time. The chain recombines TRBV4-1 with TRBJ2-7; 8 bases agree with TRBD2. V gave up 1 base and J gave up 3 bases; unmatched junction bases: 8. CDR3 size: 16 residues. The germline CDR1 and CDR2 sequences are MGHRA and YSYEKL. This CDR3 reads CASSQVFSGAYYEQYF. The CDR3 nucleotides read TGCGCCAGCAGCCAAGTATTTAGCGGGGCCTACTACGAGCAGTACTTC.

This clone was seen once. This chain connects TRBV5-1 to TRBJ2-2, with a tentative D call TRBD1 (5 bases). This CDR3 has 15 residues. Germline assignment: CDR1 SGHRS and CDR2 YFSETQ. V was cut by 1 base and J by 1 base, with 8 bases left in between. The CDR3 reads CASSLSQGNTGELFF. DNA for the CDR3: TGCGCCAGCAGCTTGTCCCAGGGGAACACCGGGGAGCTGTTTTTT.

V and J are TRBV7-3 and TRBJ2-5; tentatively, D is TRBD2 (6 bases). This CDR3 is 15 amino acids long. V shed 1 base and J shed 1 base, with 10 bases lying between them. Germline CDR1 SGHTA, CDR2 FQGTGA. The CDR3 DNA reads as TGTGCCAGCAGCTTAAGAGGGACTCTCCAAGAGACCCAGTACTTC. Translation: CASSLRGTLQETQYF. Using reference TRBV7-3 and TRBJ2-5 for the parts outside the CDR3, the full variable domain is GAGVSQTPSNKVTEKGKYVELRCDPISGHTALYWYRQSLGQGPEFLIYFQGTGAADDSGLPNDRFFAVRPEGSVSTLKIQRTERGDSAVYLCASSLRGTLQETQYFGPGTRLLVL.

In its sample, this clone was seen once. The chain combines TRBV30 with TRBJ2-7; D is possibly TRBD2 (5 bases). The CDR3 is made up of 12 amino acids. V gave up 3 bases and J gave up 5 bases, with 11 bases separating them. Looked up from germline, CDR1 is GTSNPN and CDR2 is SVGIG (reference sequence). For the CDR3, the DNA is TGTGCCTGGAGGGGAGACGGCCACGAGCAGTACTTC. Its translation: CAWRGDGHEQYF.

This clone was counted a single time. J is TRBJ2-7 and V is TRBV19, with 9 positions matching TRBD2. V shed 3 bases, J shed 5 bases, and the junction held 8 bases outside the gene matches. The CDR3 runs to 15 residues. Germline V gene data show CDR1 as LNHDA and CDR2 as SQIVND (reference sequence). Here the CDR3 DNA reads TGTGCCAGTAGTATTGCGGCGGGAGGGCGGGACGAGCAGTACTTC. It is translated as CASSIAAGGRDEQYF.